Listed below are T cell receptor beta chains from one sample, sequenced in a study of T cells and Merkel cell carcinoma outcomes. Assay: immunoSEQ multiplex PCR; the TCRdb copy retains only in-frame clones and omits some. The sample lists about 15,000 clones, roughly 81% occurring once. Sequences were obtained from tumor tissue from Merkel cell carcinoma. These receptors were obtained from a human donor with Merkel cell carcinoma. Both conserved end residues are part of each CDR3. Each record gives: V gene, J gene, clone size, D gene, CDR3 protein, CDR3 DNA. D genes are given only for firm matches. The size field is filled for only some rows; it gives once, few, many or a size class.

v_gene: TRBV19
j_gene: TRBJ1-1
abundance: .
d_gene: .
CDR3aa: CASSAGGNTEAFF
CDR3nt: TGTGCCAGTAGTGCCGGGGGAAACACTGAAGCTTTCTTT

v_gene: TRBV5-6
j_gene: TRBJ1-3
abundance: .
d_gene: .
CDR3aa: CASSFRGSSGNTIYF
CDR3nt: TGTGCCAGCAGCTTCCGAGGGAGCTCTGGAAACACCATATATTTT

v_gene: TRBV10-3
j_gene: TRBJ1-5
abundance: once
d_gene: .
CDR3aa: CAISEGGISNQPQHF
CDR3nt: TGTGCCATCAGTGAAGGGGGGATTAGCAATCAGCCCCAGCATTTT

v_gene: TRBV7-9
j_gene: TRBJ1-2
abundance: once
d_gene: .
CDR3aa: CASSLVGGLLGGYTF
CDR3nt: TGTGCCAGCAGCCTCGTGGGGGGGCTCCTAGGAGGCTACACCTTC

v_gene: TRBV5-1
j_gene: TRBJ2-1
abundance: once
d_gene: .
CDR3aa: CASSLAYTEGGKDEQFF
CDR3nt: TGCGCCAGCAGCTTGGCTTATACAGAGGGCGGCAAGGATGAGCAGTTCTTC

v_gene: TRBV7-8
j_gene: TRBJ1-1
abundance: .
d_gene: TRBD1
CDR3aa: CASSIGDSQAFF
CDR3nt: TGTGCCAGCAGCATAGGGGACAGCCAAGCTTTCTTT

v_gene: TRBV28
j_gene: TRBJ1-2
abundance: .
d_gene: .
CDR3aa: CASSPWNTHLAGYTF
CDR3nt: TGTGCCAGCAGCCCTTGGAACACCCACCTCGCAGGCTACACCTTC

v_gene: TRBV4-1
j_gene: TRBJ2-7
abundance: .
d_gene: TRBD2
CDR3aa: CASSQDPGGLAGGNEQYF
CDR3nt: TGCGCCAGCAGCCAAGATCCGGGGGGTTTAGCGGGGGGTAACGAGCAGTACTTC

v_gene: TRBV7-9
j_gene: TRBJ1-5
abundance: .
d_gene: .
CDR3aa: CASGMDSYSNQPQHF
CDR3nt: TGTGCCAGCGGGATGGACTCCTATAGCAATCAGCCCCAGCATTTT

v_gene: TRBV4-1
j_gene: TRBJ1-2
abundance: .
d_gene: .
CDR3aa: CASRQDTGRRGYTF
CDR3nt: TGCGCCAGCAGACAAGATACAGGGCGGCGTGGCTACACCTTC